Sequencing of this T cell receptor (beta chain) was carried out in a study of long-term antiretroviral therapy in people with HIV. Notes on the study in general: On ART adherence, viral resistance or therapy changes, no data were available. Transplant donor controls retained higher diversity, though diversity increased after ART. Pre-ART-expanded clones dominated the repertoire at all time points.

At the survey level, the v3.0 immunoSEQ assay was run. Clones were read by immunoSEQ multiplex PCR, and TCRdb kept only the in-frame ones, dropping some. Of about 25,000 clones in the sample, over 70% were seen once. Worth noting for this clone: Its antigen is undetermined.

Trimming took 7 bases from V and 4 from J; bases not matched to a gene: 6. The CDR3 loop spans 15 amino acids. Germline-derived CDR1 and CDR2 are MNHNY and SVGAGI (reference sequence). The rearrangement links TRBV6-6 to TRBJ2-2, with 10 bases aligning to TRBD2. The TCR sequence derives from a man aged 30 to 39 with HIV. Specimen: unsorted PBMCs, collected 2.1 years after starting antiretroviral therapy. CDR3 residues: CASMSGGAGTGELFF. DNA of the CDR3: TGTGCCAGCATGAGCGGGGGGGCGGGCACCGGGGAGCTGTTTTTT.